This is a list of T cell receptor beta chains from one sample in a study of T cell repertoires in cytomegalovirus infection. TCRdb processed the reads anew with MiXCR; each CDR3 protein has one entry. Here the sample spans around 900,000 distinct CDR3 sequences, roughly 31% being singletons. These TCRs' antigens remain unknown. This specimen was cultured CD8+ T cells from PBMCs, taken from culture after CMV antigen stimulation. The receptor source for this set is a human donor in good health (CMV status not recorded). Some clones in this sample may be carry-over from other donors' samples. The conserved cysteine and the conserved F or W are not part of the CDR3 here. The D gene is left open where the match is weak. Size values are once, few and many counts, or a class for expanded clones, and some rows have none.

j_call	v_call	d_call	clone_size	cdr3_aa
TRBJ2-5	TRBV12-3/TRBV12-4	TRBD2	few	ASSIHHGGGVETQY
TRBJ2-5	TRBV6-2/TRBV6-3	TRBD2	-	ASSYTAGPGETQY
TRBJ2-1	TRBV7-9	-	many	ASSPRTTNYNEQF
TRBJ1-2	TRBV5-4	TRBD1	-	ASRRAAGGKDGYT
TRBJ1-1	TRBV12-5	-	-	ASGKTGMNTEAF
TRBJ1-4	TRBV14	-	few	ASSQGWRVNEKLF
TRBJ1-2	TRBV29-1	-	-	SVAEQGHGYT
TRBJ2-5	TRBV3-1	TRBD2	-	ASSQAPLGLAGHQRDQETQY
TRBJ1-5	TRBV28	-	-	ASSLSGVGNQPQH
TRBJ2-5	TRBV7-8	TRBD2	few	ASSLVAGGSTQY
TRBJ2-1	TRBV5-1	-	many	ASSLLAQGPYNEQF
TRBJ2-5	TRBV4-1	TRBD2	-	ASSQVGTKETQY